This paragraph covers one TCR beta chain sequence. Its specificity is not known. This entry comes from a study of CD8 T cells in Susac syndrome. Trimming shortened V by 3 bases and J by 4 bases, and 14 bases separated the two germline ends. The CDR3 is 14 amino acids. In germline, CDR1 is SGHRS, CDR2 YFSETQ. General study results and limits: It was acknowledged in the study that its TCR sequencing and HLA analysis involved a relatively small number of individuals.

After extraction with the RNeasy kit, about 0.45 to 1 ug of the RNA was reverse transcribed using random hexamers. TCRdb re-called the immunoSEQ multiplex PCR reads with MiXCR, one entry per CDR3 protein. The repertoire has approximately 210,000 distinct CDR3 sequences, approximately 94% of them found once; the top ten carry about 0.14%. TCR beta was sequenced from blood CD8+ and CD4+ T cells. The J gene is TRBJ2-7, the V gene TRBV5-1; tentative D call: TRBD2 (7 bases). The receptor was isolated from a human donor with Susac syndrome. The source material was CD4+ T cells from PBMCs. CDR3 bases: TGCGCCAGCAGCTCGGGGGGAGGACAGTACGAGCAGTACTTC. Encoded protein: CASSSGGGQYEQYF.